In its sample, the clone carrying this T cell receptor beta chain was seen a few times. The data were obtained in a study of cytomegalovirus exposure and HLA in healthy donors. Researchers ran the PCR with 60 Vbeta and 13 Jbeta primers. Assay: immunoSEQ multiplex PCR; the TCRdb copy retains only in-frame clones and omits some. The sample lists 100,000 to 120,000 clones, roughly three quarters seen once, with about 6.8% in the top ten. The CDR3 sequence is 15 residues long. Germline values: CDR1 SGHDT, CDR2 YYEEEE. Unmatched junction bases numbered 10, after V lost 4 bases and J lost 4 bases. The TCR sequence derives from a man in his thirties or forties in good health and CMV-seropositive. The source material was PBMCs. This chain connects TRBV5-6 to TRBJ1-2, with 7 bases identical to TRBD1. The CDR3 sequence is CASSDTGEGRYGYTF. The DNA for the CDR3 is TGTGCCAGCAGCGACACAGGGGAAGGACGCTATGGCTACACCTTC.